A single sample is the source of the 5 T cell receptor beta chains below, sequenced in a study of blood T cell repertoires in COVID-19. Clones were read by immunoSEQ multiplex PCR, and TCRdb kept only the in-frame ones, dropping some. The sample carries 150,000 to 200,000 clones, roughly 88% recorded once. Sequencing was performed on PBMCs or T cells enriched from blood (not recorded which). The receptors stem from a woman under 30 who had recovered from COVID-19.

The chain couples TRBV9 to TRBJ1-4; D possibly corresponds to TRBD1 (5 bases). The V gene lost 2 bases and the J gene lost 2 bases, with 16 bases spanning the gap. Per the germline V gene, CDR1 is SGDLS and CDR2 is YYNGEE. The CDR3 sequence is 17 residues long. The CDR3 coding sequence is TGTGCCAGCAGCGTGGGCCCCGGGGGGTGGACTAATGAAAAACTGTTTTTT. Translated: CASSVGPGGWTNEKLFF.

This chain uses TRBV5-5 with TRBJ2-2; the match to TRBD2 covers 8 bases. The CDR3 runs 16 residues. With V trimmed by 4 bases and J by 3 bases, 8 bases remained unmatched. CDR1 is SGHKS, CDR2 YYEKEE, per germline (reference sequence). The CDR3, as DNA: TGTGCCAGCAGCGCCCGCGGGGGGCAGGACACCGGGGAGCTGTTTTTT. Its protein product is CASSARGGQDTGELFF.

This clone has a single count. The V gene is TRBV19, the J gene TRBJ1-5, with 9 bases identical to TRBD1. The CDR3 extends over 14 amino acids. Germline trimming cut 3 bases from V and 4 bases from J; bases unmatched to any gene: 1. The germline gives CDR1 LNHDA, CDR2 SQIVND (reference sequence). The CDR3 reads CASSIGQGNQPQHF. DNA of the CDR3: TGTGCCAGTAGTATCGGACAGGGGAATCAGCCCCAGCATTTT.

The chain employs TRBV5-4 and TRBJ2-7, with a weak D call TRBD2 (5 bases). The CDR3 totals 14 residues. Germline V CDR1 and CDR2: SGHNT, YYREEE (reference sequence). V was trimmed by 2 bases and J by 0 bases, leaving 9 bases between them. DNA for the CDR3: TGTGCCAGCAGCTTCGAAGCGGTCTCCTACGAGCAGTACTTC. Translation gives CASSFEAVSYEQYF.

This rearrangement joins TRBV9 to TRBJ2-1; 7 bases line up with TRBD2. The germline V gene has CDR1 SGDLS and CDR2 YYNGEE. J was trimmed by 7 bases and V by 3 bases; bases with no gene match: 1. This CDR3 spans 12 amino acids. CDR3 coding DNA: TGTGCCAGCAGCGGAGCGGGAAATGAGCAGTTCTTC. Amino acid sequence: CASSGAGNEQFF.